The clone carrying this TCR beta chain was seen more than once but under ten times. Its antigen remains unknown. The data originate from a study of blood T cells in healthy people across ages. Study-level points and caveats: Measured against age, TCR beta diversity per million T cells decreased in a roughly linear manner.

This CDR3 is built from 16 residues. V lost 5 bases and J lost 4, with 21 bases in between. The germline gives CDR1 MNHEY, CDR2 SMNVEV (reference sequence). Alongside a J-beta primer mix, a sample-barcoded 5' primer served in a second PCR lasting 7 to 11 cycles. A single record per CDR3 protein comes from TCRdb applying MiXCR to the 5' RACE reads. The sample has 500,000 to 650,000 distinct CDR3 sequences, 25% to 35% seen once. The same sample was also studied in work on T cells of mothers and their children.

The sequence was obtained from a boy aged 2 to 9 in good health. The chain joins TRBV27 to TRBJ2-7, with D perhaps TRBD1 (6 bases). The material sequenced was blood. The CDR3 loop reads CASSPNLGTLGYEQYF. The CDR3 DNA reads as TGTGCCAGCAGTCCCAACCTCGGGACATTAGGTTACGAGCAGTACTTC.